A selection of T cell receptor beta chains follows, all from one sample in a study of T-cell memory formation after mild COVID-19. TCRdb re-analysed the 5' RACE reads in MiXCR, keeping a single row per CDR3 protein. The sample lists 190,000 or so distinct CDR3 sequences, 27% seen once, with about 10% in the top ten. The sequenced material came from PBMCs or a T cell subset sorted from them (not recorded which). The receptors shown here come from an adult woman who had mild COVID-19 (a few samples of this study predate the infection). Cell type and time point are not known. Each CDR3 is given with its conserved first and last residue.

j_gene | v_gene | CDR3aa
TRBJ2-7 | TRBV19 | CASSVAGTYEQYF
TRBJ2-5 | TRBV20-1 | CSARVVRPQETQYF
TRBJ2-7 | TRBV5-4 | CASSSAGTRSSYEQYF
TRBJ1-1 | TRBV20-1 | CSAGGRSMNTEAFF
TRBJ1-2 | TRBV20-1 | CSAPNRDRGTYGYTF
TRBJ2-7 | TRBV2 | CASSRLAGTSYEQYF
TRBJ1-5 | TRBV5-5 | CASSPYDGNQPQHF
TRBJ2-3 | TRBV6-5 | CASSPDTGSITDTQYF
TRBJ1-1 | TRBV7-2 | CASSLVWGGTEAFF
TRBJ2-2 | TRBV24-1 | CATSDDRGLNTGELFF
TRBJ2-7 | TRBV5-1 | CASSLETGAYEQYF
TRBJ2-1 | TRBV29-1 | CSVEEGGGDEQFF
TRBJ2-7 | TRBV4-1 | CASSLSWGGDAYEQYF
TRBJ2-7 | TRBV20-1 | CSARDPGQLHEQYF
TRBJ1-5 | TRBV18 | CASSPGTVSGNQPQHF
TRBJ2-5 | TRBV5-1 | CASSESLAGVEETQYF
TRBJ2-1 | TRBV5-1 | CASSLIAGGPTDEQFF
TRBJ2-7 | TRBV27 | CARLTGRDEQYF
TRBJ2-3 | TRBV20-1 | CSAALSGGAGTDTQYF
TRBJ2-4 | TRBV5-1 | CASSLAPGQGPGAKNIQYF
TRBJ2-4 | TRBV6-5 | CASSLGTGTGNIQYF
TRBJ1-1 | TRBV18 | CASSHGQGLNTEAFF
TRBJ1-2 | TRBV4-2 | CASSQDTPTGVSYGYTF
TRBJ2-2 | TRBV27 | CASSSDHRGTGELFF
TRBJ2-5 | TRBV12-3/TRBV12-4 | CASSQLQGETQYF
TRBJ2-7 | TRBV7-6 | CASSRDRVGEQYF
TRBJ2-7 | TRBV7-9 | CASSPAFSEGTYEQYF
TRBJ2-7 | TRBV5-5 | CASSLAGTAYEQYF
TRBJ2-7 | TRBV20-1 | CSARDPTYEQYF
TRBJ2-1 | TRBV11-2 | CASSLAAGVRNEQFF
TRBJ2-3 | TRBV7-9 | CASSYTGADTQYF
TRBJ2-7 | TRBV7-2 | CASSLTGTSGIEQYF
TRBJ2-5 | TRBV3-1 | CASSQDPALAGVETQYF
TRBJ2-2 | TRBV24-1 | CATSDLGNGELFF
TRBJ1-1 | TRBV24-1 | CATSDLLGTEAFF
TRBJ2-3 | TRBV3-1 | CASSQDGVGTDTQYF
TRBJ1-6 | TRBV10-3 | CAISDLSNSPLHF
TRBJ2-7 | TRBV28 | CASSPGGGTHEQYF
TRBJ2-6 | TRBV19 | CAVRAGGLENVLTF
TRBJ1-2 | TRBV27 | CASSSPGLRGYGYTF
TRBJ2-1 | TRBV24-1 | CATSGGSSYNEQFF
TRBJ2-1 | TRBV5-4 | CASSLVSSGSHEQFF
TRBJ1-5 | TRBV29-1 | CSVGGGGGQPQHF
TRBJ2-2 | TRBV7-8 | CASTTSDSPVTGELFF
TRBJ2-2 | TRBV5-1 | CASSWEGSRTGELFF
TRBJ1-1 | TRBV4-1 | CASSPQPDPVMTEAFF
TRBJ2-5 | TRBV24-1 | CATSQFEAGKETQYF